The 18 T cell receptor beta chains below all came from one sample that was sequenced in a study of blood T cell repertoires in COVID-19 (dated by TCRdb to 2018 to 2020). The method behind the library was the immunoSEQ multiplex PCR assay. The immuneACCESS repertoire file appears here via TCRdb, limited to in-frame rearrangements. These files lack a portion of the clones; in checked studies, under half of the deficit traces to unresolved V genes, and the cause of the others is not known. The sample has 500,000 to 600,000 clones on record, roughly 89% of them singletons. The ten largest account for around 7.8% of the sample. Sample: peripheral blood. These receptors were taken from a woman aged 45-65 years with COVID-19, enrolled during active disease.

This chain connects TRBV4-2 to TRBJ1-4; D is perhaps TRBD1 (6 bases). Looked up from germline, CDR1 is LGHNA and CDR2 is YNFKEQ. The CDR3 loop spans 17 amino acids. The ends were cut back, 1 base at V and 5 bases at J, with 17 bases in the middle. CDR3 sequence reads: CASSQVPTGPTNEKLFF. The DNA of the CDR3 is TGTGCCAGCAGCCAAGTCCCGACAGGCCCGACGAATGAAAAACTGTTTTTT.

The chain couples TRBV2 to TRBJ1-1; D is perhaps TRBD1 (6 bases). The CDR3 length is 16 residues. V lost 6 bases, J lost 0 bases, and 17 bases lay in between. The V gene's germline CDR1 is SNHLY and CDR2 FYNNEI. The CDR3 DNA follows: TGTGCCAGCAGAGTGAGGGGGTTAGGTTTGAACACTGAAGCTTTCTTT. Amino acids: CASRVRGLGLNTEAFF.

This chain uses TRBV29-1 with TRBJ2-7; possible D gene TRBD1, 6 bases. This CDR3 is built from 13 residues. V gave up 2 bases and J gave up 5 bases, with 13 bases separating them. Germline V lookup: CDR1 SQVTM, CDR2 ANQGSEA. CDR3 sequence (DNA): TGCAGCGTTGAAATAGGGGGAACCCACGAGCAGTACTTC. The encoded protein is CSVEIGGTHEQYF.

The V gene is TRBV18, the J gene TRBJ1-1, with 9 bases identical to TRBD1. Germline CDR1 is KGHSH and CDR2 is LQKENI. The CDR3 covers 15 residues. Trimming at V came to 6 bases and at J to 4 bases, leaving 9 bases not matched to a gene. As DNA, the CDR3 is TGTGCCAGCTCTACCGGGACAGGGATCGTCACTGAAGCTTTCTTT. This sequence encodes CASSTGTGIVTEAFF.

The CDR3 DNA sequence: TGCGCCAGCAGCCCCCCGCAGCGGGAGAGCTCCTACGAGCAGTACTTC. Amino acid sequence: CASSPPQRESSYEQYF. The genes are TRBV4-1 and TRBJ2-7, with 8 bases lining up with TRBD2. Germline loops: CDR1 MGHRA, CDR2 YSYEKL. Trimming removed 4 bases from V and 0 bases from J; junction bases left unmatched: 8. The CDR3 is 16 amino acids.

This rearrangement joins TRBV24-1 to TRBJ1-5; 7 bases are a match to TRBD1. This CDR3 has 14 amino acids. The V gene's germline CDR1 is KGHDR and CDR2 SFDVKD. V shed 12 bases, J shed 2 bases, and the junction held 9 bases outside the gene matches. The CDR3 DNA follows: TGTGCCTCCTTAACTGGACAGGGCAATCAGCCCCAGCATTTT. Its protein product is CASLTGQGNQPQHF.

DNA for the CDR3: TGTGCCAGTTCGTTGACAGGGCTCCACAATGAGCAGTTCTTC. Translated, it gives CASSLTGLHNEQFF. The chain uses TRBV19 and TRBJ2-1; 7 bases fit TRBD1. V lost 8 bases to trimming and J lost 5 bases; unmatched junction nucleotides: 9. The germline V gene encodes CDR1 LNHDA and CDR2 SQIVND (reference sequence). The CDR3 consists of 14 residues.

This chain joins TRBV5-4 and TRBJ2-5; a possible D gene is TRBD2 (6 bases). The germline V gene has CDR1 SGHNT and CDR2 YYREEE (reference sequence). This CDR3 has 14 residues. V dropped 0 bases and J dropped 4 bases, with 10 bases sitting between them. CDR3 region: CASSLEYGGETQYF. The CDR3 coding sequence is TGTGCCAGCAGCTTGGAGTACGGGGGAGAGACCCAGTACTTC.

This clone was detected once. V gene TRBV24-1 combines with J gene TRBJ2-2, with 8 bases that match TRBD1. Germline values: CDR1 KGHDR, CDR2 SFDVKD. The CDR3 has 18 residues. V lost 0 bases, J lost 2 bases, and 7 bases stayed unmatched. Here the CDR3 reads CATSDLQGAGVNTGELFF. DNA of the CDR3: TGTGCCACCAGTGATTTGCAGGGGGCAGGGGTCAACACCGGGGAGCTGTTTTTT.

The chain uses TRBV5-1 and TRBJ2-2, with a weak D call TRBD2 (6 bases). V lost 0 bases, J lost 1 base, and 7 bases lay in between. CDR3 length equals 15 residues. Germline V gives CDR1 SGHRS, CDR2 YFSETQ. This chain's CDR3 is CASSLGDLNTGELFF. Here the CDR3 DNA reads TGCGCCAGCAGCTTGGGGGACTTGAACACCGGGGAGCTGTTTTTT.

The chain couples TRBV5-1 to TRBJ1-4; the D gene is possibly TRBD1 (5 bases). The CDR3 length is 15 residues. V dropped 2 bases and J dropped 0 bases, with 8 bases sitting between them. Germline CDR1 and CDR2: SGHRS and YFSETQ. In nucleotides, the CDR3 is TGCGCCAGCAGCTTCCGGGGGGCAACTAATGAAAAACTGTTTTTT. Protein sequence: CASSFRGATNEKLFF.

This chain uses TRBV28 with TRBJ2-3; 8 positions agree with TRBD1. The CDR3 length is 18 residues. Looked up from germline, CDR1 is MDHEN and CDR2 is SYDVKM. Unmatched junction bases numbered 16, after V lost 1 base and J lost 7 bases. CDR3 region: CASSLSRTGGIRGNTQYF. The CDR3 bases are TGTGCCAGCAGTTTATCCCGTACAGGGGGGATTAGAGGAAATACGCAGTATTTT.

With regard to this clone: Different DNA sequences within this sample yield the same CDR3. The J gene is TRBJ1-4, the V gene TRBV7-9, with D possibly TRBD1 on 6 matching bases. This CDR3 spans 14 amino acids. Germline loops: CDR1 SEHNR, CDR2 FQNEAQ (reference sequence). V lost 1 base to trimming and J lost 4 bases, with 7 bases between them. The CDR3 loop is CASSLGRGNEKLFF. CDR3 nucleotides: TGTGCCAGCAGCTTAGGCAGGGGTAATGAAAAACTGTTTTTT.

V usage is TRBV14 and J usage is TRBJ2-6; D unclear. Trimming stripped 2 bases from V and 0 bases from J, with 8 bases between. Germline V gene sequence: CDR1 SGHDN, CDR2 FVKESK. The CDR3 is made up of 16 amino acids. CDR3 sequence reads: CASSQHLSSGANVLTF. The CDR3 bases are TGTGCCAGCAGCCAACACTTAAGCTCTGGGGCCAACGTCCTGACTTTC.

This sequence joins TRBV9 and TRBJ2-3, with unresolved D. The CDR3 extends over 12 amino acids. With 4 bases removed from V and 4 bases from J, the gap between germline ends came to 7 bases. CDR1 and CDR2 (germline): SGDLS, YYNGEE. In DNA, the CDR3 is TGTGCCAGCAGCCCCCACTCAGATACGCAGTATTTT. It codes for CASSPHSDTQYF.

This chain joins TRBV20-1 and TRBJ2-1; no firm D call. The CDR3 consists of 11 residues. Trimming took off 4 bases at V and 2 bases at J, with 3 bases between the two ends. Germline CDR1 and CDR2: DFQATT and SNEGSKA (reference sequence). The CDR3 DNA follows: TGCAGTGCTAACACCTACAATGAGCAGTTCTTC. Translation: CSANTYNEQFF.

This clone was observed a few times. This chain uses TRBV7-3 with TRBJ1-6; D is possibly TRBD1 (5 bases). V lost 5 bases to trimming and J lost 7 bases, with 9 bases between them. The CDR3 covers 13 residues. CDR1 and CDR2 (germline): SGHTA, FQGTGA. The CDR3 region has the DNA TGTGCCAGCAGCCGTACAGGCAATTCACCCCTCCACTTT. It encodes CASSRTGNSPLHF.

J is TRBJ1-1 and V is TRBV30, with a tentative D call TRBD1 (6 bases). The V end was cut by 0 bases, the J end by 1 base, with 12 bases between. CDR3 length: 15 residues. Germline V gene data show CDR1 as GTSNPN and CDR2 as SVGIG (reference sequence). CDR3 sequence: CAWSVRDRQNTEAFF. The CDR3 coding sequence is TGTGCCTGGAGTGTACGTGACAGGCAGAACACTGAAGCTTTCTTT.